This T cell receptor (beta chain) was captured in a study of blood T cell repertoires in COVID-19. Study-wide background: COVID-19 samples from acute and convalescent phases originated in the United States, Italy and Spain. Sources were T cells, B-cell-depleted T cells, or PBMCs; the material itself was cDNA or gDNA.

The assay was immunoSEQ multiplex PCR, and TCRdb's table has in-frame clones only and misses some. The table has 87,000 or so clones, more than 75% seen once. V shed 0 bases and J shed 0 bases, with 10 bases lying between them. CDR1 is SGDLS and CDR2 is YYNGEE in the germline V gene. The CDR3 length is 16 residues. The source is a man in his forties or fifties with acute or convalescent COVID-19. The sample consisted of peripheral blood. The V call is TRBV9, the J call TRBJ1-3; maybe TRBD1 (5 bases). The CDR3 DNA follows: TGTGCCAGCAGCGTAGCCTCAGGGATCTCTGGAAACACCATATATTTT. It yields the protein CASSVASGISGNTIYF.